This is a list of T cell receptor beta chains from one sample in a study of molecular identifiers for immune sequencing clone quantification. TCRdb analysed the PCR reads with MiXCR anew, one entry per CDR3 protein. This sample yields some 70,000 distinct CDR3 sequences, of which roughly 18% are seen a single time; around 1.4% belongs to the top ten. The sequencing sample was made of naive CD8+ T cells from blood, with Jurkat cell RNA spiked in. The receptors originated from a human donor in good health. Some libraries in this study had Jurkat cell RNA spiked in. The CDR3 runs from the conserved cysteine through the conserved F or W. The D gene is left open where the match is weak. The size entry is marked missing in some rows and otherwise reads once, few, many or a size class.

TRBV4-1	TRBJ2-7	.	many	CASSHILREYYEQYF	TGCGCCAGCAGCCATATCCTGAGGGAGTACTACGAGCAGTACTTC
TRBV28	TRBJ2-1	.	.	CASSFYLSSGGLGDEQFF	TGTGCCAGCAGTTTCTACCTGAGCAGTGGGGGGCTTGGCGATGAGCAGTTCTTC
TRBV2	TRBJ2-7	.	many	CASNDLQGTTYEQYF	TGTGCCAGCAATGATCTGCAGGGGACTACCTACGAGCAGTACTTC
TRBV3-1	TRBJ1-5	.	many	CASSQDGRASNQPQHF	TGTGCCAGCAGCCAAGATGGCAGGGCGAGCAATCAGCCCCAGCATTTT
TRBV5-1	TRBJ1-1	.	many	CASSSRGEAFF	TGCGCCAGCAGCTCCCGCGGTGAAGCTTTCTTT
TRBV7-9	TRBJ2-7	.	.	CASSLTTTDEQYF	TGTGCCAGCAGCTTAACGACTACAGACGAGCAGTACTTC
TRBV7-8	TRBJ1-2	TRBD1	few	CASSPGTGTNYGYTF	TGTGCCAGCAGCCCCGGGACAGGGACGAACTATGGCTACACCTTC
TRBV7-9	TRBJ2-1	TRBD2	.	CASSSWIAGISSYNGQFF	TGTGCCAGCAGCTCCTGGATAGCGGGAATCAGCTCCTACAATGGGCAGTTCTTC
TRBV7-9	TRBJ1-6	TRBD1	many	CASSPDRSSYNSPLHF	TGTGCCAGCAGCCCGGACAGGAGCTCCTATAATTCACCCCTCCACTTT
TRBV18	TRBJ1-4	TRBD1	many	CASSSKSGGTNEKLFF	TGTGCCAGCTCATCCAAATCAGGGGGGACTAATGAAAAACTGTTTTTT
TRBV28	TRBJ2-7	.	few	CASSFWGSEQYF	TGTGCCAGCAGTTTCTGGGGATCCGAGCAGTACTTC
TRBV10-3	TRBJ2-7	.	.	CAVRGTGNSFTYEQYF	TGTGCCGTGCGGGGAACCGGGAACAGTTTTACCTACGAGCAGTACTTC
TRBV29-1	TRBJ2-7	.	many	CSARIVLGEQYF	TGCAGCGCTAGAATAGTTTTGGGTGAGCAGTACTTC
TRBV5-5	TRBJ2-7	.	many	CASSLERNRVYEQYF	TGTGCCAGCAGCCTAGAGCGAAACCGAGTGTACGAGCAGTACTTC
TRBV7-6	TRBJ2-1	.	few	CASRESGSSYNEQFF	TGTGCCAGCAGGGAATCCGGGTCTTCATACAATGAGCAGTTCTTC
TRBV19	TRBJ2-1	.	.	CASRLNFRENNEQFF	TGTGCCAGTAGACTTAATTTCCGGGAGAACAATGAGCAGTTCTTC